The 8 T cell receptor beta chains in this list originate from one sample, sequenced in a study of blood T cell repertoires in COVID-19. TCRdb's copy holds only in-frame clones and misses some; the assay was immunoSEQ multiplex PCR. The sample includes 380,000 or so clones, approximately 77% seen only once; the top ten take 1.1%. Specimen: peripheral blood. The receptors shown here come from a human donor with acute or convalescent COVID-19. The donor label of this sample is uncertain.

The chain has TRBV2 and TRBJ1-5; maybe TRBD1 (6 bases). The CDR3 runs to 15 residues. CDR1 is SNHLY, CDR2 FYNNEI, per germline. V was clipped by 1 base and J by 6 bases, with 13 bases between them. The CDR3 sequence: CASSEGRTVSQPQHF. CDR3 sequence (DNA): TGTGCCAGCAGTGAAGGGAGGACAGTCAGTCAGCCCCAGCATTTT.

The rearrangement uses TRBV11-3 and TRBJ1-6, with D possibly TRBD1 on 6 matching bases. The CDR3 spans 13 residues. Trimming cost V 3 bases and J 6 bases, with 6 bases left between them. Per the germline V gene, CDR1 is SGHNT and CDR2 is YENEEA. This CDR3 reads CASSLDSNSPLHF. The CDR3 DNA reads TGTGCCAGCAGCTTGGACAGTAATTCACCCCTCCACTTT.

This chain joins TRBV4-1 and TRBJ2-3, with 12 nucleotides matching TRBD2. Germline CDR1 is MGHRA and CDR2 is YSYEKL. The CDR3 totals 19 residues. The J segment lost 0 bases and the V segment lost 7 bases, leaving 14 bases of the junction unmatched. This chain's CDR3 is CASNRTSGIGTFSTDTQYF. In nucleotides, the CDR3 is TGCGCCAGCAACCGGACTAGCGGGATAGGGACTTTTAGCACAGATACGCAGTATTTT.

This chain joins TRBV18 and TRBJ2-1, with 9 bases aligning to TRBD1. The CDR3 covers 16 residues. Trimming at V came to 4 bases and at J to 2 bases, leaving 6 bases not matched to a gene. The V gene's germline CDR1 is KGHSH and CDR2 LQKENI. CDR3 region: CASSHRQGVTYNEQFF. Written as DNA, the CDR3 is TGTGCCAGCTCACACCGACAGGGGGTCACCTACAATGAGCAGTTCTTC.

This chain joins TRBV7-2 and TRBJ2-7; a possible D gene is TRBD1 (6 bases). Trimming pared 3 bases from V and 3 bases from J, leaving 12 bases between. CDR1 and CDR2 from the germline V gene are SGHTA and FQGNSA. CDR3 length: 14 amino acids. Here the CDR3 DNA reads TGTGCCAGCAGCTTTGGGGGCTTCGTCTACGAGCAGTACTTC. Translated, it gives CASSFGGFVYEQYF.

The chain combines TRBV5-1 with TRBJ1-1; D uncertain. V was cut by 0 bases and J by 0 bases, with 15 bases left in between. The CDR3 totals 17 residues. Germline V gives CDR1 SGHRS, CDR2 YFSETQ. For the CDR3, the DNA is TGCGCCAGCAGCTTGGGCGGTTCGGGGAGGATGAACACTGAAGCTTTCTTT. Its translation: CASSLGGSGRMNTEAFF.

The chain links TRBV6-6 to TRBJ1-1; D is possibly TRBD1 (5 bases). The CDR3 spans 14 residues. Trimming took 6 bases from V and 7 from J, leaving 18 bases between them. Looked up from germline, CDR1 is MNHNY and CDR2 is SVGAGI (reference sequence). The CDR3, as DNA: TGTGCCAGCAGCCTCTCGCCATCACAGGTTGAAGCTTTCTTT. It codes for CASSLSPSQVEAFF.

This rearrangement joins TRBV11-2 to TRBJ1-1; possibly TRBD1 for D (5 bases). From germline, CDR1 is SGHAT and CDR2 FQNNGV. Trimming removed 5 bases from V and 1 base from J, with 14 bases in between. The CDR3 sequence is 15 residues long. CDR3 DNA sequence: TGTGCCAGCAGCCTGGACATCCGGGCGAACACTGAAGCTTTCTTT. This encodes CASSLDIRANTEAFF.